What follows are 17 T cell receptor beta chains derived from one specimen sequenced in a study of T cell repertoires in cytomegalovirus infection. MiXCR, run by TCRdb on the reads, gives a single entry per CDR3 protein. The table records about 160,000 distinct CDR3 sequences, 20% to 25% of them present only once. These receptors' targets are unknown. Material: CD8+ T cells from cultured PBMCs, obtained from culture after CMV antigen stimulation. The receptors were gathered from a human donor in good health (CMV status not recorded). Some clones in this sample may be carry-over from other donors' samples.

The V call is TRBV9, the J call TRBJ2-7; D perhaps matches TRBD1 (6 bases). Germline V gene sequence: CDR1 SGDLS, CDR2 YYNGEE. CDR3 length: 14 amino acids. V was clipped by 3 bases and J by 1 base, with 11 bases between them. The CDR3 reads CASSADQGSYEQYF. CDR3 sequence (DNA): TGTGCCAGCAGCGCCGACCAGGGGTCCTACGAGCAGTACTTC.

This clonotype was observed a few times. The V and J genes are TRBV7-6 and TRBJ2-5, with a weak D call TRBD1 (5 bases). The germline V and J ends were trimmed by 0 bases and 1 base, with 12 bases remaining between them. Germline-derived CDR1 and CDR2 are SGHVS and FNYEAQ. The CDR3 extends over 16 amino acids. For the CDR3, the DNA is TGTGCCAGCAGCTTAGCCCTTGGGGCTCTCCAAGAGACCCAGTACTTC. This encodes CASSLALGALQETQYF.

The V and J genes are TRBV29-1 and TRBJ2-7, with 11 bases matching TRBD1. The CDR3 loop spans 13 amino acids. CDR1 and CDR2 from the germline V gene are SQVTM and ANQGSEA. Trimming took 4 bases from V and 5 from J; bases not matched to a gene: 4. CDR3 nucleotides: TGCAGCGTTGTCAGGACAGGGGGCAACGAGCAGTACTTC. Translation: CSVVRTGGNEQYF.

V usage is TRBV19 and J usage is TRBJ2-1, with 11 bases matching TRBD2. V was clipped by 5 bases and J by 4 bases; unmatched bases: 7. CDR1 LNHDA and CDR2 SQIVND come from the germline V gene (reference sequence). The CDR3 length is 16 residues. In DNA, the CDR3 is TGTGCCAGTAGTCCACTAGCGGGGGAGTCGTACAATGAGCAGTTCTTC. Encoded protein: CASSPLAGESYNEQFF.

This clonotype has at least ten counts. CDR3 residues: CASSLVRGDEQFF. CDR3 coding DNA: TGTGCCAGCAGCTTGGTCCGAGGCGATGAGCAGTTCTTC. The chain combines TRBV5-6 with TRBJ2-1; D gene uncertain. This CDR3 comprises 13 residues. Trimming shortened V by 0 bases and J by 8 bases, and 9 bases separated the two germline ends. Germline V gene lookup returns CDR1 SGHDT and CDR2 YYEEEE.

This clonotype was recorded a few times. The chain's CDR3 is CASSPSQPDTQYF. The DNA for the CDR3 is TGTGCCAGCAGCCCCTCCCAGCCAGATACGCAGTATTTT. The chain has TRBV12-3 or TRBV12-4 and TRBJ2-3; D is unresolved. The ends were cut back, 6 bases at V and 4 bases at J, with 11 bases in the middle. The CDR3 totals 13 residues.

The sample holds a few counts of this clonotype. The chain employs TRBV5-6 and TRBJ2-7, with a tentative D call TRBD1 (6 bases). The CDR3 extends over 15 amino acids. Germline CDR1 and CDR2: SGHDT and YYEEEE. V gave up 2 bases and J gave up 3 bases, with 15 bases separating them. CDR3 in amino acids: CASSFQRTDFYEQYF. As DNA, the CDR3 is TGTGCCAGCAGCTTTCAGAGGACAGACTTCTACGAGCAGTACTTC.

This clonotype was seen a handful of times. The CDR3 here is CASSLPLLGEKLFF. The CDR3 DNA sequence: TGTGCCAGCAGCCTTCCCCTCCTGGGGGAAAAACTGTTTTTT. The genes are TRBV7-2 and TRBJ1-4; D is undetermined. The CDR3 extends over 14 amino acids. The germline CDR1 and CDR2 sequences are SGHTA and FQGNSA. V shed 5 bases and J shed 8 bases, with 15 bases lying between them.

DNA of the CDR3: TGTGCCACTAGGAGAAGTCGGAGGGCAGTTCAGCCCCAGCATTTT. Its protein is CATRRSRRAVQPQHF. The rearrangement joins TRBV15 to TRBJ1-5; D unresolved. The CDR3 runs 15 residues. Germline loops: CDR1 LNHNV, CDR2 YYDKDF (reference sequence). Trimming cost V 9 bases and J 6 bases, with 21 bases left between them.

This chain connects TRBV6-6 to TRBJ2-7; a possible D gene is TRBD2 (6 bases). The CDR3 length is 14 residues. CDR1 MNHNY and CDR2 SVGAGI come from the germline V gene (reference sequence). Trimming removed 4 bases at V and 4 bases at J, with 14 bases between. Here the CDR3 DNA reads TGTGCCAGCAGTTTTCCGGGACTCGGATACGAGCAGTACTTC. It is translated as CASSFPGLGYEQYF.

This clonotype was observed a few times. The chain is built from TRBV5-1 and TRBJ1-2, with D perhaps matching TRBD1 (6 bases). From germline, CDR1 is SGHRS and CDR2 YFSETQ. CDR3 length: 18 amino acids. The V end lost 4 bases, the J end lost 3 bases, and 25 bases lay between the germline ends. CDR3 DNA: TGCGCCAGCAGCCCGATCGACTCTCTCGGGGGCTACGACTATGGCTACACCTTC. Its translation: CASSPIDSLGGYDYGYTF.

V and J are TRBV6-2 or TRBV6-3 and TRBJ2-1; TRBD1 might be the D (5 bases). The CDR3 has 17 amino acids. Germline V CDR1 and CDR2: MNHEY, SVGEGT. V was clipped by 4 bases and J by 1 base, with 17 bases between them. The CDR3 loop is CASSSDVGALSYNEQFF. The CDR3 DNA sequence: TGTGCCAGCAGTTCCGACGTTGGGGCTCTTTCCTACAATGAGCAGTTCTTC.

V usage is TRBV7-6 and J usage is TRBJ1-4, with D maybe TRBD1 (6 bases). This CDR3 contains 14 residues. V lost 6 bases, J lost 8 bases, and 16 bases lay in between. Germline V gene sequence: CDR1 SGHVS, CDR2 FNYEAQ. The CDR3, as DNA: TGTGCCAGCAGTCCAGGGGTTAGTACGGAAAAACTGTTTTTT. It yields the protein CASSPGVSTEKLFF.

The CDR3 loop is CASSLNAAYEQYF. The CDR3 nucleotides are TGTGCCAGCAGCCTCAACGCGGCCTACGAGCAGTACTTC. This chain joins TRBV11-2 and TRBJ2-7, with no clear D. CDR1 SGHAT and CDR2 FQNNGV come from the germline V gene. This CDR3 is 13 amino acids long. Trimming left V 5 bases short and J 2 bases short, with 10 bases between. The complete variable domain, with remaining parts taken from reference TRBV11-2 and TRBJ2-7, reads EAGVAQSPRYKIIEKRQSVAFWCNPISGHATLYWYQQILGQGPKLLIQFQNNGVVDDSQLPKDRFSAERLKGVDSTLKIQPAKLEDSAVYLCASSLNAAYEQYFGPGTRLTVT.

With respect to this clonotype: Germline is not matched at one junction end, which may reflect a read error. The genes are TRBV7-8 and TRBJ2-5; tentatively, D is TRBD1 (6 bases). The germline gives CDR1 SGHVS, CDR2 FQNEAQ. CDR3 length: 15 amino acids. CDR3 amino acids: CASSLGPGDQETQYF. DNA for the CDR3: TGTGCCAGCAGCTTAGGTCCAGGGGACCAGGAGACCCAGTACTTC.

The chain joins TRBV2 to TRBJ2-5, with no clear D. The CDR3 covers 14 residues. Germline assignment: CDR1 SNHLY and CDR2 FYNNEI. Trimming removed 10 bases from V and 1 base from J, with 16 bases in between. CDR3 DNA: TGTGCCACTGCGGACCCTGAGTCCCAAGAGACCCAGTACTTC. Translation: CATADPESQETQYF.

By share of the sample, this clonotype is medium-sized. The V and J genes are TRBV7-2 and TRBJ1-2; TRBD1 might be the D (5 bases). The CDR3 is 16 amino acids. CDR1 and CDR2 from the germline V gene are SGHTA and FQGNSA. Deletions cut 4 bases from V and 3 bases from J, with 18 bases between. The CDR3 sequence: CASSSGDRPLHYGYTF. DNA of the CDR3: TGTGCCAGCAGCTCAGGAGACAGACCGCTTCACTATGGCTACACCTTC. Supplemented by reference TRBV7-2 and TRBJ1-2, the full variable domain reads GAGVSQSPSNKVTEKGKDVELRCDPISGHTALYWYRQSLGQGLEFLIYFQGNSAPDKSGLPSDRFSAERTGGSVSTLTIQRTQQEDSAVYLCASSSGDRPLHYGYTFGSGTRLTVV.